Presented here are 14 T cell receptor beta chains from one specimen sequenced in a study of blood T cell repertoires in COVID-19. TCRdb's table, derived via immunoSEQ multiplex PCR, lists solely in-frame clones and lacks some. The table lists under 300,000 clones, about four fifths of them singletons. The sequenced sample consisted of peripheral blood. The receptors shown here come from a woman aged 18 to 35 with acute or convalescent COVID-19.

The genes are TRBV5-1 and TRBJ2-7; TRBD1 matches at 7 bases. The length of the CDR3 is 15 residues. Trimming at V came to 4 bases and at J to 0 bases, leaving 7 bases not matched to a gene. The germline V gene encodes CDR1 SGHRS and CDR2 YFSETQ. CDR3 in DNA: TGCGCCAGCAGCCCCTCGACAGGGAGCTCCTACGAGCAGTACTTC. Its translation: CASSPSTGSSYEQYF.

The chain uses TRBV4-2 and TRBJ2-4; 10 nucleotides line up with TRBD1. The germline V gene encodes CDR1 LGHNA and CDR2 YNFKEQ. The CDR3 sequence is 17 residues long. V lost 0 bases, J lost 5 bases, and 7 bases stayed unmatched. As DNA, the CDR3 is TGTGCCAGCAGCCAAGACGCCGGGACAGGGGTGCAAAACATTCAGTACTTC. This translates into CASSQDAGTGVQNIQYF.

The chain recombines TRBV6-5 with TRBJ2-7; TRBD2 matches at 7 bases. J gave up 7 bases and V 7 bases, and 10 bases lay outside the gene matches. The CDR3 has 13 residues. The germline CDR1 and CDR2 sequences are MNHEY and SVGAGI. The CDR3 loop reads CASTPGGGFEQYF. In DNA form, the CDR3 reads TGTGCCAGCACCCCAGGCGGGGGTTTTGAGCAGTACTTC.

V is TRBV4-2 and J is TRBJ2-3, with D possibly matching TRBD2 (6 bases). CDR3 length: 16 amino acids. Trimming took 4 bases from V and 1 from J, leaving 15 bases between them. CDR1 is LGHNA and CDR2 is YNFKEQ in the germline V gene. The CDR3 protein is CASSPADYRGTDTQYF. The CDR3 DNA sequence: TGTGCCAGCAGCCCGGCGGACTACCGGGGCACAGATACGCAGTATTTT.

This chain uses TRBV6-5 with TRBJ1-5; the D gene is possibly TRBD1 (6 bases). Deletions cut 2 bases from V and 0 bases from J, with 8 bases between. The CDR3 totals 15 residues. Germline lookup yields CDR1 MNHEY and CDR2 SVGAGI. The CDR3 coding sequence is TGTGCCAGCAGTTACGGACAGCATAGCAATCAGCCCCAGCATTTT. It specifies CASSYGQHSNQPQHF.

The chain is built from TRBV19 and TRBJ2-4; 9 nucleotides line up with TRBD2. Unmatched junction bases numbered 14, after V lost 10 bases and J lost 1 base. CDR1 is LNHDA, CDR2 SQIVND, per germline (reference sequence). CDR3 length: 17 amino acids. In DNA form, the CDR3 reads TGTGCCACCGGCCCCATAGCGGGAGTGGGGGCCAAAAACATTCAGTACTTC. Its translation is CATGPIAGVGAKNIQYF.

CDR3 in amino acids: CASSVTSGSAGELFF. The DNA for the CDR3 is TGTGCCAGCAGCGTGACTAGCGGGAGCGCCGGGGAGCTGTTTTTT. The V call is TRBV7-9, the J call TRBJ2-2; TRBD2 matches 12 bases. The CDR3 contains 15 residues. Looked up from germline, CDR1 is SEHNR and CDR2 is FQNEAQ (reference sequence). V lost 5 bases and J lost 6; bases outside the gene matches: 4.

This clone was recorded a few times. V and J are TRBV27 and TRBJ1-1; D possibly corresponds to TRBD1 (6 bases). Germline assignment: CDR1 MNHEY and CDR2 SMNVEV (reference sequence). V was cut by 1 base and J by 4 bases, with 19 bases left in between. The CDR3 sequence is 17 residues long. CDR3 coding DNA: TGTGCCAGCAGTTTATTGTGGGACGGGGGGCCTATCACTGAAGCTTTCTTT. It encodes CASSLLWDGGPITEAFF.

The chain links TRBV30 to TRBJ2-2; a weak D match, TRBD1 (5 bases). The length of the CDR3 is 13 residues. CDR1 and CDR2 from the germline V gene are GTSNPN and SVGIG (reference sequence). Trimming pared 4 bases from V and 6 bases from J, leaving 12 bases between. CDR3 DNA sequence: TGTGCCTGGATCAGGGCCCCTGCCGGGGAGCTGTTTTTT. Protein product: CAWIRAPAGELFF. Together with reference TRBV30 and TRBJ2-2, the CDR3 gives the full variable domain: SQTIHQWPATLVQPVGSPLSLECTVEGTSNPNLYWYRQAAGRGLQLLFYSVGIGQISSEVPQNLSASRPQDRQFILSSKKLLLSDSGFYLCAWIRAPAGELFFGEGSRLTVL.

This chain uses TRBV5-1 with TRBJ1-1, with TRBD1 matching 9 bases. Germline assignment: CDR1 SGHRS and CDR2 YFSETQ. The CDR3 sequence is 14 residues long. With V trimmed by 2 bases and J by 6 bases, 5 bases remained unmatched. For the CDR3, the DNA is TGCGCCAGCAGCTTTGGGACAGGGTCATCTGAAGCTTTCTTT. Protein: CASSFGTGSSEAFF.

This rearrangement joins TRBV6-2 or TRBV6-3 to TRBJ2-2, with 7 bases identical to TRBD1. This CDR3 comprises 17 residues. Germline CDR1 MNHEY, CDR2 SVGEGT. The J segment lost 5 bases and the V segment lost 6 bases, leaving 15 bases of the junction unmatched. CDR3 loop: CASSPSVGTVWTGELFF. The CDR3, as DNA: TGTGCCAGCAGCCCTTCCGTCGGGACAGTGTGGACCGGGGAGCTGTTTTTT.

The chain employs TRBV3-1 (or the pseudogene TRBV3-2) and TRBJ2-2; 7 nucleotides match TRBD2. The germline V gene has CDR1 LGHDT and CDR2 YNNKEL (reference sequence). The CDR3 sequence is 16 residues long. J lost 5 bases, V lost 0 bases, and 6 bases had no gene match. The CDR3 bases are TGTGCCAGCAGCCAAGAGTCTAGCGGCCTAACCGGGGAGCTGTTTTTT. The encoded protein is CASSQESSGLTGELFF.

The CDR3 DNA sequence: TGTGCCAGCATAGGAGGGCTCACTGAAGCTTTCTTT. Translated: CASIGGLTEAFF. This chain links TRBV6-5 with TRBJ1-1; D call uncertain. Germline lookup yields CDR1 MNHEY and CDR2 SVGAGI. The CDR3 loop spans 12 amino acids. V shed 7 bases and J shed 4 bases, with 10 bases lying between them.

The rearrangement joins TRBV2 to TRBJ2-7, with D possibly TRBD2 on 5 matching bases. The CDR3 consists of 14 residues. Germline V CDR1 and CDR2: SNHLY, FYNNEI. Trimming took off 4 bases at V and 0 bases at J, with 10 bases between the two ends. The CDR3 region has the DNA TGTGCCAGCAGTGCTTTGGCGGGCTCCTACGAGCAGTACTTC. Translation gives CASSALAGSYEQYF. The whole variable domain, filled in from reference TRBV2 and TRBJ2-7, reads EPEVTQTPSHQVTQMGQEVILRCVPISNHLYFYWYRQILGQKVEFLVSFYNNEISEKSEIFDDQFSVERPDGSNFTLKIRSTKLEDSAMYFCASSALAGSYEQYFGPGTRLTVT.